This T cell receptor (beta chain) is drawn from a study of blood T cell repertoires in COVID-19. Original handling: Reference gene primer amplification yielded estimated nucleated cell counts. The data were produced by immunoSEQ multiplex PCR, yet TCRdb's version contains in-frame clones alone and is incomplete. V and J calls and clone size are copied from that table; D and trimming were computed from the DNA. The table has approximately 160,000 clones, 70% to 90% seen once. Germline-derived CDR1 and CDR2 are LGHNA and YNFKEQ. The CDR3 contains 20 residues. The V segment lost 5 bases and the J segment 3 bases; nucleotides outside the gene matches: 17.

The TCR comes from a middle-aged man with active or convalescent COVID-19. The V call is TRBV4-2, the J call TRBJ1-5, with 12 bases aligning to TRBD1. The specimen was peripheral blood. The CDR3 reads CASSKDFGTGGRFTNQPQHF. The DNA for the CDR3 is TGTGCCAGCAGCAAGGACTTCGGGACAGGGGGCCGGTTTACCAATCAGCCCCAGCATTTT.